These 7 T cell receptor beta chains came from one sample sequenced in a study of regulatory T cells in long-lasting Graves disease. The time point: newly diagnosed GD, antithyroid drugs for less than 3 months. PBMC-derived RNA was used for the TCR library. According to the study, TCR beta libraries were built with iRepertoire HTBI primers and CDR3-region Arm-PCR. TCRdb processed the multiplex PCR reads anew with MiXCR; each CDR3 protein has one entry. The sample records hundreds of thousands of distinct CDR3 sequences, approximately 12% being singletons. A further study also used this sample, focusing on T cells in Graves' hyperthyroidism and ophthalmopathy.

Here the sequenced sample was peripheral blood mononuclear cells (PBMCs), taken at new diagnosis, from a patient treated with antithyroid drugs. Receptors originate from a woman in her 30s with Graves disease.

The chain employs TRBV28 and TRBJ1-2; the match to TRBD1 covers 8 bases. The CDR3 contains 14 residues. The germline V gene has CDR1 MDHEN and CDR2 SYDVKM. Trimming at V came to 5 bases and at J to 5 bases, leaving 7 bases not matched to a gene. CDR3: CASSPTGVPYGYTF. The CDR3 DNA sequence: TGTGCCAGCAGTCCGACAGGGGTCCCATATGGCTACACCTTC.

This clonotype occurred a few times. The chain couples TRBV5-4 to TRBJ2-1, with a possible D match to TRBD2 (5 bases). V lost 3 bases and J 3 bases, leaving 28 bases between the germline ends. The CDR3 loop spans 20 amino acids. Germline assignment: CDR1 SGHNT and CDR2 YYREEE (reference sequence). CDR3 sequence reads: CASSSPSGNRPPYYYNEQFF. The CDR3 nucleotides are TGTGCCAGCAGCTCTCCCTCCGGGAACCGCCCCCCCTACTACTACAATGAGCAGTTCTTC.

Ten or more counts support this clonotype. The genes are TRBV28 and TRBJ2-5, with 7 bases that match TRBD1. The ends lost 8 bases at V and 2 bases at J; junction bases unmatched: 2. Germline V gene lookup returns CDR1 MDHEN and CDR2 SYDVKM. The CDR3 totals 12 residues. The CDR3 DNA reads TGTGCCAGCGGACAGGTTCAAGAGACCCAGTACTTC. It is translated as CASGQVQETQYF.

This chain joins TRBV7-2 and TRBJ2-5; 10 bases align to TRBD1. The CDR3 loop spans 17 amino acids. Germline V gene data show CDR1 as SGHTA and CDR2 as FQGNSA. The junction had 14 bases not matched to a gene; V was cut back by 5 bases and J by 5 bases. The CDR3 DNA sequence: TGTGCCAGCAGCAACCCACCGGACAGGGGGAGGGAGGAGACCCAGTACTTC. Protein product: CASSNPPDRGREETQYF.

This clonotype appeared a few times. A much larger clone lies a single base off, so this may be a read error. No conserved phenylalanine or tryptophan ends this CDR3, so it is likely a read error. The CDR3 spells CASSFNWGNTEAFS. As DNA, the CDR3 is TGTGCCAGCAGCTTTAATTGGGGAAACACTGAAGCTTTCTCT. The chain couples TRBV11-2 to TRBJ1-1; D unresolved. Germline V gene lookup returns CDR1 SGHAT and CDR2 FQNNGV. The V end lost 3 bases, the J end lost 2 bases, and 10 bases lay between the germline ends. The CDR3 sequence is 14 residues long.

This clonotype occurred a few times. The chain recombines TRBV20-1 with TRBJ2-5, with D maybe TRBD1 (5 bases). This CDR3 is built from 14 residues. V lost 0 bases and J lost 5, with 13 bases in between. Per the germline V gene, CDR1 is DFQATT and CDR2 is SNEGSKA (reference sequence). The DNA for the CDR3 is TGCAGTGCTAGAGATGAAGGGGTTGGGGAGACCCAGTACTTC. This gives the protein CSARDEGVGETQYF.

The J gene is TRBJ2-6, the V gene TRBV7-2, with TRBD1 identical over 7 bases. Germline V gives CDR1 SGHTA, CDR2 FQGNSA. The CDR3 spans 18 residues. After removal of 1 base from V and 4 bases from J, the junction contained 10 bases not matched to a gene. The chain's CDR3 is CASSLGGQPEAGANVLTF. The CDR3 DNA reads TGTGCCAGCAGCTTAGGGGGACAGCCGGAAGCGGGGGCCAACGTCCTGACTTTC.